One and the same sample provided the 29 T cell receptor beta chains below, sequenced in a study of blood T cell repertoires in COVID-19. Sequencing was performed with immunoSEQ multiplex PCR; in TCRdb, only in-frame clones are kept and a portion is missing. Of approximately 65,000 clones listed, around two thirds are singletons. Sequenced material: PBMCs or T cells enriched from blood (not recorded which). The source is a woman in her sixties or seventies who had been exposed to COVID-19.

The V call is TRBV5-1, the J call TRBJ1-6; D may be TRBD1 (5 bases). Germline V gene data show CDR1 as SGHRS and CDR2 as YFSETQ. Trimming cost V 3 bases and J 9 bases, with 10 bases left between them. The CDR3 runs 13 residues. The CDR3 reads CASSSRDGSPLHF. The CDR3 DNA reads as TGCGCCAGCAGCTCCAGGGATGGTTCACCCCTCCACTTT.

V usage is TRBV9 and J usage is TRBJ1-2; D is uncertain. Germline CDR1 SGDLS, CDR2 YYNGEE. V lost 3 bases and J 4 bases, leaving 19 bases between the germline ends. There are 16 residues in the CDR3. The CDR3: CASSANQGRGTYGYTF. CDR3 nucleotides: TGTGCCAGCAGCGCAAACCAAGGACGGGGAACCTATGGCTACACCTTC.

The chain combines TRBV7-2 with TRBJ2-3; TRBD2 matches at 7 bases. Germline CDR1 is SGHTA and CDR2 is FQGNSA. This CDR3 has 14 amino acids. The trim removed 2 bases at V and 5 bases at J, leaving 4 bases unmatched. This CDR3 reads CASSLRASGDTQYF. The CDR3 nucleotides are TGTGCCAGCAGCTTACGGGCTAGCGGAGATACGCAGTATTTT.

This clone was observed a handful of times. The V gene is TRBV15, the J gene TRBJ2-3; D unresolved. The CDR3 is 13 amino acids. V dropped 3 bases and J dropped 7 bases, with 11 bases sitting between them. Germline V lookup: CDR1 LNHNV, CDR2 YYDKDF (reference sequence). The CDR3 sequence is CATSSDGGNTQYF. For the CDR3, the DNA is TGTGCCACCAGCAGCGATGGCGGAAATACGCAGTATTTT.

At least ten counts were recorded for this clone. V is TRBV7-3 and J is TRBJ2-2; tentatively, D is TRBD1 (6 bases). Germline V gene data show CDR1 as SGHTA and CDR2 as FQGTGA. This CDR3 contains 14 residues. Trimming stripped 5 bases from V and 6 bases from J, with 13 bases between. The CDR3 DNA sequence: TGTGCCAGCAGCGTGACACAGGGTGCCGGGGAGCTGTTTTTT. Protein product: CASSVTQGAGELFF.

The genes are TRBV10-2 and TRBJ1-1; D not certain. The CDR3 length is 13 residues. CDR1 and CDR2 (germline): WSHSY, SAAADI. Trimming pared 3 bases from V and 1 base from J, leaving 6 bases between. The CDR3, as DNA: TGCGCCAGCAGTGACCCATCGAACACTGAAGCTTTCTTT. Its protein product is CASSDPSNTEAFF.

J is TRBJ1-2 and V is TRBV6-1, with 7 bases aligning to TRBD1. Germline V gene data show CDR1 as MNHNS and CDR2 as SASEGT. This CDR3 spans 13 amino acids. With 1 base clipped from V and 11 bases from J, the junction kept 7 bases outside the gene matches. CDR3 amino acids: CASSEGQGLGYTF. The CDR3 DNA reads TGTGCCAGCAGTGAAGGACAGGGCTTGGGGTACACCTTC.

This rearrangement joins TRBV19 to TRBJ1-5, with D possibly being TRBD1 (5 bases). The CDR3 covers 17 residues. V was trimmed by 3 bases and J by 3 bases, leaving 18 bases between them. Germline CDR1 reads LNHDA; CDR2 reads SQIVND (reference sequence). The CDR3 DNA reads TGTGCCAGTAGTATCGCAGCAGGGCGCATCAACAATCAGCCCCAGCATTTT. Residues: CASSIAAGRINNQPQHF.

This clone has only a few counts. This chain joins TRBV10-1 and TRBJ1-3, with D unclear. V lost 8 bases and J 0 bases, leaving 8 bases between the germline ends. The germline CDR1 and CDR2 sequences are WNHNN and SYGVQD (reference sequence). The CDR3 totals 13 residues. The CDR3 DNA follows: TGCGCCAGCTCAGCGTTCTCTGGAAACACCATATATTTT. Translated, it gives CASSAFSGNTIYF.

The V gene is TRBV3-1 (or the pseudogene TRBV3-2), the J gene TRBJ2-3, with 9 bases aligning to TRBD1. CDR1 is LGHDT, CDR2 YNNKEL, per germline (reference sequence). V was pared by 0 bases and J by 4 bases, with 8 bases of the junction left unmatched. The CDR3 totals 17 residues. DNA of the CDR3: TGTGCCAGCAGCCAAGATCAGGTTACAGGGGGCGCAGATACGCAGTATTTT. This translates into CASSQDQVTGGADTQYF.

V is TRBV11-2 and J is TRBJ1-3, with TRBD1 matching over 7 bases. The CDR3 totals 15 residues. The J segment lost 0 bases and the V segment lost 6 bases, leaving 5 bases of the junction unmatched. The germline gives CDR1 SGHAT, CDR2 FQNNGV. This CDR3 is CASSRTGYSGNTIYF. CDR3 DNA: TGTGCCAGCAGTCGGACAGGCTACTCTGGAAACACCATATATTTT. Supplemented by reference TRBV11-2 and TRBJ1-3, the full variable domain reads EAGVAQSPRYKIIEKRQSVAFWCNPISGHATLYWYQQILGQGPKLLIQFQNNGVVDDSQLPKDRFSAERLKGVDSTLKIQPAKLEDSAVYLCASSRTGYSGNTIYFGEGSWLTVV.

The CDR3 loop reads CSASLGLAGKNEQFF. The CDR3 DNA follows: TGCAGTGCTAGTTTGGGCCTAGCGGGAAAGAATGAGCAGTTCTTC. V gene TRBV20-1 combines with J gene TRBJ2-1; the match to TRBD2 covers 9 bases. Germline CDR1 and CDR2: DFQATT and SNEGSKA (reference sequence). The CDR3 runs 15 residues. Germline trimming cut 3 bases from V and 7 bases from J; bases unmatched to any gene: 10.

This clone was seen more than once but under ten times. The chain employs TRBV5-4 and TRBJ2-2, with 10 bases fitting TRBD1. V shed 4 bases, J shed 5 bases, and the junction held 5 bases outside the gene matches. Germline loops: CDR1 SGHNT, CDR2 YYREEE (reference sequence). CDR3 length: 15 residues. As DNA, the CDR3 is TGTGCCAGCAGCCGAGACAGGGGGCGAACCGGGGAGCTGTTTTTT. It specifies CASSRDRGRTGELFF.

This rearrangement joins TRBV9 to TRBJ2-3; 8 bases are shared with TRBD1. Trimming removed 4 bases from V and 4 bases from J; junction bases left unmatched: 5. The germline CDR1 and CDR2 sequences are SGDLS and YYNGEE. CDR3 size: 14 residues. The CDR3: CASSPDRGPDTQYF. As DNA, the CDR3 is TGTGCCAGCAGCCCTGACAGGGGCCCAGATACGCAGTATTTT.

V is TRBV3-1 (or the pseudogene TRBV3-2) and J is TRBJ1-5, with D unresolved. The CDR3 is made up of 12 amino acids. Trimming cost V 3 bases and J 2 bases, with 2 bases left between them. Per germline, CDR1 LGHDT and CDR2 YNNKEL (reference sequence). CDR3 nucleotides: TGTGCCAGCAGCCACGGCAATCAGCCCCAGCATTTT. Protein sequence: CASSHGNQPQHF.

This clone was counted between two and nine times. V is TRBV6-4 and J is TRBJ2-3; 7 bases align to TRBD1. This CDR3 comprises 15 residues. The junction had 6 bases not matched to a gene; V was cut back by 2 bases and J by 4 bases. The germline V gene has CDR1 MRHNA and CDR2 SNTAGT. CDR3 DNA: TGTGCCAGCAGTGACGGTCAGGGGGTCGCAGATACGCAGTATTTT. Translated: CASSDGQGVADTQYF.

The chain carries TRBV7-9 and TRBJ1-2; possibly TRBD1 for D (5 bases). V was shortened by 5 bases and J by 6 bases, with 10 bases between the two germline ends. Germline V gene sequence: CDR1 SEHNR, CDR2 FQNEAQ (reference sequence). The CDR3 runs to 12 residues. CDR3 sequence: CASSPQGHGYTF. CDR3 in DNA: TGTGCCAGCAGCCCCCAGGGTCATGGCTACACCTTC.

The V and J genes are TRBV11-2 and TRBJ1-1, with D possibly matching TRBD1 (6 bases). The length of the CDR3 is 13 residues. Germline loops: CDR1 SGHAT, CDR2 FQNNGV. The ends were cut back, 7 bases at V and 1 base at J, with 10 bases in the middle. CDR3 in amino acids: CASKNRANTEAFF. The CDR3 DNA follows: TGTGCCAGCAAGAACAGGGCGAACACTGAAGCTTTCTTT.

The chain links TRBV7-2 to TRBJ1-6; D not certain. From germline, CDR1 is SGHTA and CDR2 FQGNSA. The CDR3 covers 14 residues. With 2 bases removed from V and 6 bases from J, the gap between germline ends came to 8 bases. CDR3 protein: CASSLSRGNSPLHF. The CDR3 nucleotides read TGTGCCAGCAGCTTATCACGGGGTAATTCACCCCTCCACTTT. Looking up the rest from reference TRBV7-2 and TRBJ1-6 gives the full variable domain: GAGVSQSPSNKVTEKGKDVELRCDPISGHTALYWYRQSLGQGLEFLIYFQGNSAPDKSGLPSDRFSAERTGGSVSTLTIQRTQQEDSAVYLCASSLSRGNSPLHFGNGTRLTVT.

This chain links TRBV4-2 with TRBJ2-3; a weak D match, TRBD2 (6 bases). Germline CDR1 reads LGHNA; CDR2 reads YNFKEQ. CDR3 length equals 14 residues. Trimming pared 4 bases from V and 10 bases from J, leaving 18 bases between. The CDR3 is CASSLGTSLTAQYF. CDR3 coding DNA: TGTGCCAGCAGCCTCGGGACTTCCCTCACTGCGCAGTATTTT.

J is TRBJ1-2 and V is TRBV25-1, with 10 bases matching TRBD1. This CDR3 spans 14 amino acids. Germline-derived CDR1 and CDR2 are MGHDK and SYGVNS. V lost 5 bases to trimming and J lost 7 bases; unmatched junction nucleotides: 7. This chain's CDR3 is CASSTRQGAGGYTF. The CDR3 nucleotides are TGTGCCAGCAGTACTAGACAGGGGGCAGGTGGCTACACCTTC.

This clone showed up just a few times. This chain joins TRBV9 and TRBJ1-2, with TRBD1 matching 7 bases. The germline V gene encodes CDR1 SGDLS and CDR2 YYNGEE. The CDR3 contains 15 residues. Trimming took 4 bases from V and 3 from J; bases not matched to a gene: 9. The chain's CDR3 is CASSLADRADYGYTF. DNA of the CDR3: TGTGCCAGCAGCCTAGCCGACAGGGCGGACTATGGCTACACCTTC.

The rearrangement joins TRBV7-8 to TRBJ2-1; 8 bases are a match to TRBD2. The germline CDR1 and CDR2 sequences are SGHVS and FQNEAQ. The length of the CDR3 is 15 residues. The trim removed 5 bases at V and 9 bases at J, leaving 12 bases unmatched. CDR3 DNA: TGTGCCAGCAGCCCCCGGAGAGCGGGGGAGAGTGAGCAGTTCTTC. Residues: CASSPRRAGESEQFF.

Here the CDR3 reads CASSFSTGKYGYTF. For the CDR3, the DNA is TGTGCCAGCAGCTTCTCAACAGGGAAATATGGCTACACCTTC. The rearrangement links TRBV5-4 to TRBJ1-2; the D gene is possibly TRBD1 (6 bases). CDR3 size: 14 residues. From germline, CDR1 is SGHNT and CDR2 YYREEE (reference sequence). Trimming removed 2 bases at V and 5 bases at J, with 13 bases between.

The chain recombines TRBV3-1 (or the pseudogene TRBV3-2) with TRBJ1-6, with 10 nucleotides matching TRBD1. Germline V gene lookup returns CDR1 LGHDT and CDR2 YNNKEL (reference sequence). This CDR3 region has 14 residues. J lost 9 bases, V lost 5 bases, and 4 bases had no gene match. CDR3: CASSLGTGVSPLHF. DNA of the CDR3: TGTGCCAGCAGCTTAGGGACAGGGGTTTCACCCCTCCACTTT.

This clone was detected many times. V gene TRBV4-3 combines with J gene TRBJ2-1, with D uncertain. The CDR3 consists of 13 residues. Germline V CDR1 and CDR2: LGHNA, YSLEER. V gave up 4 bases and J gave up 2 bases, with 6 bases separating them. As DNA, the CDR3 is TGCGCCAGCAGCCGACATGCCTACAATGAGCAGTTCTTC. Its translation: CASSRHAYNEQFF.

The chain uses TRBV18 and TRBJ2-1; tentatively, D is TRBD2 (6 bases). CDR1 is KGHSH, CDR2 LQKENI, per germline. The CDR3 has 15 amino acids. Trimming pared 0 bases from V and 5 bases from J, leaving 11 bases between. CDR3 coding DNA: TGTGCCAGCTCACCACCGGGACTTTCCGACAATGAGCAGTTCTTC. Protein: CASSPPGLSDNEQFF. The whole variable domain, filled in from reference TRBV18 and TRBJ2-1, reads NAGVMQNPRHLVRRRGQEARLRCSPMKGHSHVYWYRQLPEEGLKFMVYLQKENIIDESGMPKERFSAEFPKEGPSILRIQQVVRGDSAAYFCASSPPGLSDNEQFFGPGTRLTVL.

CDR3 in amino acids: CSVLRGSTYEQYF. The CDR3 nucleotides read TGCAGCGTTTTGCGGGGCAGTACCTACGAGCAGTACTTC. The chain is built from TRBV29-1 and TRBJ2-7, with TRBD2 as a possible D gene (6 bases). CDR3 length: 13 residues. In germline, CDR1 is SQVTM, CDR2 ANQGSEA. Deletions cut 5 bases from V and 2 bases from J, with 13 bases between.

This chain joins TRBV30 and TRBJ1-1, with a tentative D call TRBD1 (6 bases). There are 14 residues in the CDR3. Germline CDR1 GTSNPN, CDR2 SVGIG (reference sequence). Trimming took off 4 bases at V and 4 bases at J, with 16 bases between the two ends. In DNA form, the CDR3 reads TGTGCCTGGACCCGACAGGACTTCAGCACTGAAGCTTTCTTT. It codes for CAWTRQDFSTEAFF.